This is a list of T cell receptor beta chains from one sample in a study of shared clonotypes between healthy human individuals. The repertoire was sequenced with immunoSEQ multiplex PCR; TCRdb's copy has only in-frame clones and lacks some. The data hold hundreds of thousands of clones, with about 91% observed a single time. Sequencing used naive CD8+ T cells sorted from blood. These receptors all come from a man aged 25 to 45 in good health. CDR3s include the opening cysteine and the closing phenylalanine or tryptophan. Each record gives: J gene, D gene, V gene, clone size, CDR3 protein, CDR3 DNA. A D gene is named only where the DNA matches it firmly. Size values are once, few and many counts, or a class for expanded clones, and some rows have none.

>TRBJ2-7|.|TRBV11-1|.
CASSPAGPQKEQYF
TGTGCCAGCAGCCCTGCGGGGCCTCAAAAGGAGCAGTACTTC
>TRBJ1-3|.|TRBV7-3|.
CASSLDGVGAGNTIYF
TGTGCCAGCAGCTTAGACGGGGTAGGGGCTGGAAACACCATATATTTT
>TRBJ2-7|.|TRBV5-6|.
CASSLVGTGPSREGEQYF
TGTGCCAGCAGCTTGGTGGGAACAGGGCCTAGCAGGGAGGGCGAGCAGTACTTC
>TRBJ2-7|.|TRBV7-2|.
CASRGIGLHYEQYF
TGTGCCAGCAGGGGGATTGGACTCCACTACGAGCAGTACTTC
>TRBJ1-3|.|TRBV19|.
CASHTGAGNTIYF
TGTGCCAGCCACACGGGGGCTGGAAACACCATATATTTT
>TRBJ2-7|TRBD1|TRBV29-1|.
CSAAGQGAREQYF
TGCAGCGCGGCGGGACAGGGGGCTCGCGAGCAGTACTTC
>TRBJ1-2|TRBD1|TRBV5-4|.
CASSPGGSYGYTF
TGTGCCAGCAGTCCAGGGGGGTCCTATGGCTACACCTTC
>TRBJ2-6|TRBD1|TRBV29-1|.
CSVEVIPGQGSGANVLTF
TGCAGCGTTGAAGTAATACCGGGACAGGGATCTGGGGCCAACGTCCTGACTTTC
>TRBJ2-1|TRBD2|TRBV7-2|.
CASSPGLAGGGYNEQFF
TGTGCCAGCAGCCCGGGACTAGCGGGAGGGGGGTACAATGAGCAGTTCTTC
>TRBJ2-3|TRBD2|TRBV9|.
CASSVGSGTGTDTQYF
TGTGCCAGCAGCGTAGGTAGCGGGACGGGAACAGATACGCAGTATTTT
>TRBJ2-2|TRBD2|TRBV4-1|.
CASGLAEYTGELFF
TGCGCCAGCGGACTAGCGGAGTACACCGGGGAGCTGTTTTTT
>TRBJ2-7|.|TRBV4-1|once
CASSQGRLNEQYF
TGCGCCAGCAGCCAAGGACGGCTCAACGAGCAGTACTTC
>TRBJ2-1|TRBD1|TRBV11-2|.
CASSLIQGAGNEQFF
TGTGCCAGCAGCTTAATCCAGGGGGCGGGCAATGAGCAGTTCTTC
>TRBJ1-4|TRBD1|TRBV11-2|.
CASSLESTGYEKLFF
TGTGCCAGCAGCCTAGAATCGACAGGGTATGAAAAACTGTTTTTT
>TRBJ2-1|.|TRBV9|.
CASSGSGAYNEQFF
TGTGCCAGCAGTGGGAGTGGAGCCTACAATGAGCAGTTCTTC
>TRBJ2-7|TRBD2|TRBV10-3|.
CAIKGTSGRVWDYEQYF
TGTGCCATCAAAGGTACTAGCGGGAGGGTGTGGGACTACGAGCAGTACTTC
>TRBJ2-7|.|TRBV28|.
CASRIRGPFAEQYF
TGTGCCAGCAGGATTCGGGGGCCTTTTGCCGAGCAGTACTTC
>TRBJ1-2|TRBD1|TRBV9|.
CASTDRANGYTF
TGTGCCAGCACGGACAGGGCAAATGGCTACACCTTC
>TRBJ1-5|TRBD1|TRBV6-1|once
CASSERQGGMGNQPQHF
TGTGCCAGCAGTGAACGGCAGGGGGGAATGGGCAATCAGCCCCAGCATTTT
>TRBJ2-5|TRBD2|TRBV7-6|.
CASNQREGPETQYF
TGTGCCAGCAACCAGCGGGAGGGCCCGGAGACCCAGTACTTC
>TRBJ2-3|.|TRBV5-4|once
CASSESWSTQYF
TGTGCCAGCAGCGAGAGTTGGAGTACGCAGTATTTT
>TRBJ1-1|.|TRBV2|.
CASSVRAAAFF
TGTGCCAGCAGTGTACGAGCCGCAGCTTTCTTT
>TRBJ2-5|.|TRBV6-4|few
CATRVTQYF
TGTGCCACCCGGGTAACCCAGTACTTC
>TRBJ2-7|TRBD1|TRBV5-1|.
CASSTGVGTYEQYF
TGCGCCAGCAGCACAGGGGTAGGGACCTACGAGCAGTACTTC
>TRBJ2-3|.|TRBV7-3|.
CASSLTGSYSDTQYF
TGTGCCAGCAGCTTAACGGGAAGTTACTCCGATACGCAGTATTTT
>TRBJ2-7|.|TRBV7-9|.
CASSSSPAAYEQYF
TGTGCCAGCAGCTCCTCCCCCGCGGCCTACGAGCAGTACTTC
>TRBJ2-4|.|TRBV6-4|.
CASLESENIQYF
TGTGCCTCCCTTGAGAGTGAAAACATTCAGTACTTC
>TRBJ1-1|TRBD1|TRBV6-4|.
CASAKQGLTTEAFF
TGTGCCAGCGCAAAACAGGGGCTGACCACTGAAGCTTTCTTT
>TRBJ2-1|TRBD2|TRBV6-4|.
CASSWGLAGGGDEQFF
TGTGCCAGCAGCTGGGGACTAGCGGGAGGAGGGGATGAGCAGTTCTTC
>TRBJ2-7|.|TRBV4-3|.
CASSQAAGQGIENEQYF
TGCGCCAGCAGCCAAGCGGCCGGGCAGGGGATAGAGAACGAGCAGTACTTC
>TRBJ2-7|TRBD2|TRBV7-9|.
CASSSAGSGTVTHEQYF
TGTGCCAGCAGCTCAGCGGGAAGTGGGACCGTCACCCACGAGCAGTACTTC
>TRBJ2-7|TRBD2|TRBV5-6|.
CASSFSPGLAGVVYEQYF
TGTGCCAGCAGCTTCAGCCCGGGACTAGCGGGAGTGGTCTACGAGCAGTACTTC
>TRBJ2-5|.|TRBV7-6|once
CASSHEIYETQYF
TGTGCCAGCAGCCACGAGATATACGAGACCCAGTACTTC
>TRBJ1-5|.|TRBV6-1|once
CASFSGTLNQPQHF
TGTGCCAGTTTCTCCGGGACACTCAATCAGCCCCAGCATTTT
>TRBJ1-1|TRBD1|TRBV11-2|.
CASSRTGVVTEAFF
TGTGCCAGCAGCCGGACAGGGGTAGTCACTGAAGCTTTCTTT
>TRBJ2-1|TRBD2|TRBV9|.
CASSVVGLAYNEQFF
TGTGCCAGCAGCGTAGTCGGACTAGCGTACAATGAGCAGTTCTTC
>TRBJ2-3|.|TRBV6-1|.
CASSVLRGEYTDTQYF
TGTGCCAGCAGTGTCTTGAGGGGGGAATACACAGATACGCAGTATTTT
>TRBJ1-3|.|TRBV7-8|.
CASSLVASYSGNTIYF
TGTGCCAGCAGCCTGGTCGCCAGCTACTCTGGAAACACCATATATTTT
>TRBJ2-7|TRBD1|TRBV27|.
CASSLSQGAQEQYF
TGTGCCAGCAGTTTGAGTCAGGGGGCGCAGGAGCAGTACTTC
>TRBJ2-2|TRBD2|TRBV4-1|.
CASSQVGSGMYTGELFF
TGCGCCAGCAGCCAAGTTGGTAGCGGGATGTACACCGGGGAGCTGTTTTTT
>TRBJ2-7|.|TRBV4-3|.
CASSQDGAGVRYEQYF
TGCGCCAGCAGCCAAGACGGGGCAGGGGTTCGGTACGAGCAGTACTTC
>TRBJ2-1|TRBD2|TRBV19|.
CATRPGGPNNEQFF
TGTGCCACCAGGCCGGGAGGACCGAACAATGAGCAGTTCTTC
>TRBJ2-5|TRBD2|TRBV7-3|.
CASSSQGLAGGETQYF
TGTGCCAGCAGCTCTCAAGGACTAGCTGGGGGAGAGACCCAGTACTTC
>TRBJ2-5|TRBD2|TRBV27|.
CASSQRVVLAGGWETQYF
TGTGCCAGCAGCCAACGGGTCGTACTAGCGGGAGGGTGGGAGACCCAGTACTTC
>TRBJ2-6|TRBD2|TRBV5-4|.
CASGGGSGANVLTF
TGTGCCAGCGGCGGGGGGTCTGGGGCCAACGTCCTGACTTTC
>TRBJ1-5|.|TRBV28|.
CASSFGNNQPQHF
TGTGCCAGCAGTTTTGGTAACAATCAGCCCCAGCATTTT
>TRBJ2-1|.|TRBV6-1|.
CASSELEAGRSDEQFF
TGTGCCAGCAGTGAATTAGAGGCGGGACGGAGCGATGAGCAGTTCTTC
>TRBJ1-5|.|TRBV29-1|.
CSVREANQPQHF
TGCAGCGTTCGAGAGGCAAATCAGCCCCAGCATTTT
>TRBJ2-1|.|TRBV10-1|.
CASRPRARSGEQFF
TGCGCCAGCAGGCCCAGGGCCCGCTCAGGTGAGCAGTTCTTC
>TRBJ2-5|.|TRBV28|.
CASSLAEQETQYF
TGTGCCAGCAGTTTAGCTGAACAAGAGACCCAGTACTTC
>TRBJ2-7|.|TRBV28|.
CASRNRVNPSYEQYF
TGTGCCAGCAGAAACAGGGTTAACCCGTCATACGAGCAGTACTTC
>TRBJ2-7|.|TRBV7-6|.
CASSTGVRPRRSGEQYF
TGTGCCAGCAGCACCGGTGTGAGGCCGAGAAGGTCAGGGGAGCAGTACTTC
>TRBJ2-3|TRBD2|TRBV28|once
CASRPLAGGPLSDTQYF
TGTGCCAGCAGGCCTCTAGCGGGAGGGCCGTTGTCAGATACGCAGTATTTT
>TRBJ2-7|TRBD1|TRBV27|.
CASRRSGTGVYYEQYF
TGTGCCAGCAGGCGCTCCGGGACAGGGGTTTACTACGAGCAGTACTTC
>TRBJ1-5|.|TRBV7-6|.
CASSSTGGAYQPQHF
TGTGCCAGCAGCTCGACGGGAGGCGCTTATCAGCCCCAGCATTTT
>TRBJ2-7|.|TRBV6-1|.
CASSEDRLNPYEQYF
TGTGCCAGCAGTGAAGACCGCCTCAACCCCTACGAGCAGTACTTC
>TRBJ2-1|.|TRBV27|.
CASRERQGGYNEQFF
TGTGCCAGCAGGGAGCGACAGGGAGGTTACAATGAGCAGTTCTTC